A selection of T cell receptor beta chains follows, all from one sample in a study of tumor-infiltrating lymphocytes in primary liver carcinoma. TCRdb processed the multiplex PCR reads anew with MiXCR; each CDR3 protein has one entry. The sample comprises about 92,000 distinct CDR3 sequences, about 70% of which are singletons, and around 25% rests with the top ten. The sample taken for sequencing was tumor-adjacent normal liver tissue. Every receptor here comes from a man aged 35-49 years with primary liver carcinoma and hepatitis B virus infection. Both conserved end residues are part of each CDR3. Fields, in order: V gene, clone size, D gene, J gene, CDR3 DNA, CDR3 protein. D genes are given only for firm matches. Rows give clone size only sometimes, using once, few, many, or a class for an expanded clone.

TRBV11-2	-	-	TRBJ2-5	TGTGCCAGGAGAAGACTGGAAGTCCTGGAGACCCAGTACTTC	CARRRLEVLETQYF
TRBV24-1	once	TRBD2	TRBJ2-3	TGTGCCACCAGTGATACCCTAGCGGGAGTAGTAGATACGCAGTATTTT	CATSDTLAGVVDTQYF
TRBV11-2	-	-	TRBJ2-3	TGTGCCAGCAGCTTCCTTTACGGGGACGGGGATGCGCAGTATTTT	CASSFLYGDGDAQYF
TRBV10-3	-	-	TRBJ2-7	TGTGCCATCAGTGGGCAGACTAGGGGAATTGAGCAATACTTC	CAISGQTRGIEQYF
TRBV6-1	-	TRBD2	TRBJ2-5	TGTGCCAGCAGTGACCTTTGGACTAGCGGTCCTGGGGAGACCCAATACTTC	CASSDLWTSGPGETQYF
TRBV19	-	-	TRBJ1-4	TGTGCCAGTAGTATGAACATGGGGCCAACTAATGAAAAACTGTTTTTT	CASSMNMGPTNEKLFF
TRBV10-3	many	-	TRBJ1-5	TGTGCCATCAGTGAGTCAGGTGGATTCGGTAGCAATCAGCCCCAGCATTTT	CAISESGGFGSNQPQHF
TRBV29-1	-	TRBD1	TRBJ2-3	TGCAGCGTCGCGGCTCAGGGGGACACAGATATGCAGTATTTT	CSVAAQGDTDMQYF
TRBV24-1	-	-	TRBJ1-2	TGTGCCACCAATGATAGGTTAGCTAACTATGGCTACACCTTT	CATNDRLANYGYTF
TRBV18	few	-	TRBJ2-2	TGTGCCAGCTCACCACCGAACACCGGGGAGCTGTTTTTT	CASSPPNTGELFF
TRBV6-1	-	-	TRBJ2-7	TGTGCCAGCAGTGAATCCATGGGGACCGACGAACAGTACTTC	CASSESMGTDEQYF
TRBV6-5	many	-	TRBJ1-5	TGTGCCAGCAGGAGGGAGACAGGAGGGGGGCAGCCCCAGCATTTT	CASRRETGGGQPQHF
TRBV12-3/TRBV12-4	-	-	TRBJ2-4	TGTGCCAGCAGTTTCGGCAAGCACATTAAGTATTTC	CASSFGKHIKYF
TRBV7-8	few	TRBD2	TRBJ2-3	TGTGCCAGCAGCCCCGGACTAGCGGGAGGGGGAGGAGATACGCAGTATTTT	CASSPGLAGGGGDTQYF
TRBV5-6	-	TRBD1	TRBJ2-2	TGTGCCAGCAGCTCCGGGACAGGGGTGACCGGGGAGCTGTTTTTT	CASSSGTGVTGELFF
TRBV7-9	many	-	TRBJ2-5	TGTGCCAGCAGCTCCAGGAGGGGTTGGCAAGAGACCCAGTACTTC	CASSSRRGWQETQYF
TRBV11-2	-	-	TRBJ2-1	TGTGCCAGCAGTTTCGCGTTAGCGCCCTACAATGAGCAGTTCTTC	CASSFALAPYNEQFF
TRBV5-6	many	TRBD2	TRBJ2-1	TGTGCCAGCAGCTTAGGGCTAGCGGGAGCCATGGGGGAGCAGTTCTTC	CASSLGLAGAMGEQFF
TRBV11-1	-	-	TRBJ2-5	TGTGCCAGCAGTCCGTCCCCGGAGGTCAGGAAGAACTTCCGAGAGACCCAGTACTTC	CASSPSPEVRKNFRETQYF
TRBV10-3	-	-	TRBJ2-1	TGTGCCATCAGTGAGCCGACAGCGAATGAACAGTTCTTC	CAISEPTANEQFF
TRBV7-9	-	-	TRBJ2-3	TGTGCCAGCAGGGATAGAGATACGCAGTATTTT	CASRDRDTQYF
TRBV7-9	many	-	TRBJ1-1	TGTGCCAGCAGCTTACTTGGACAGACGAACACTGAAGCTTTCTTT	CASSLLGQTNTEAFF
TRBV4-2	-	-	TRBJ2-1	TGTACCAGCAGCGTAACCGGGACTGGCGGGGATAATGAGCAGTTCTTC	CTSSVTGTGGDNEQFF
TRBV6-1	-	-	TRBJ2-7	TGTGGCAGCAGTGAAGCGCTTGCAGTGACCTACGAGCAGTACTTC	CGSSEALAVTYEQYF
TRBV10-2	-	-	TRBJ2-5	TGCGCCAGCACTGAGGGAGAGACTCAGTACTTC	CASTEGETQYF
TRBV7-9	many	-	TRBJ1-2	TGTGCCAGCAGCTTAGATGTGGCCTATGGCTACACCTTC	CASSLDVAYGYTF
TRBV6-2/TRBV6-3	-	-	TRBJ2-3	TGTGCCAGCGGCGAGACAGCCTCCACATATACGCAGTATTTT	CASGETASTYTQYF
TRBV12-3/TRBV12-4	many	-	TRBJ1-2	TGTGCCAGCAGGTCTACATGGAAACAGGGAGGCTACACCTTC	CASRSTWKQGGYTF
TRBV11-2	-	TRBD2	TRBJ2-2	TGTGCCGGCAGCTTTAAGTACGGAAAGAGCGGGAAGCTGTTTTTT	CAGSFKYGKSGKLFF
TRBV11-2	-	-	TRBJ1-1	TGTGCCAGCAGGTACAATACGAACACTGAAGCTTTCTTT	CASRYNTNTEAFF
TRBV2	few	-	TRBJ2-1	TGTGCCAGCAGTGTAGGAGAGTTAGGGGAGCAGTTCTTC	CASSVGELGEQFF
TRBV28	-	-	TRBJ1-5	TGTGCCAGCAGCCCCCTGACAGGAACCCAGCCCCAGCATTTT	CASSPLTGTQPQHF
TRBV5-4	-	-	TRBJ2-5	TGTGCCTGGAACACATTCGGGTTAAAAGAGAGCCAGTACTTC	CAWNTFGLKESQYF
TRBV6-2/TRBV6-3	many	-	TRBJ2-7	TGTGCCAGCAGTTACTCGTCCTACGAGCAGTACTTC	CASSYSSYEQYF
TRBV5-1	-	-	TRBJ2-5	TGCGCCAGCAGTGCCCAGCCTGACAAGGGTGGAGAGACCCAGTACTTC	CASSAQPDKGGETQYF
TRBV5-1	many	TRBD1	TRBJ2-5	TGCGCCAGCAGCAAGGGACAGAAAGAGACCCAGTACTTC	CASSKGQKETQYF
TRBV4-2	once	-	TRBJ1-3	TGTGTCAGCAGCCAAGAGGACAGAGCTGGAGACACCATATATTTT	CVSSQEDRAGDTIYF
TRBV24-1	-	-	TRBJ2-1	TGTGCCACCAGCGGTTGGATGGATGAGCTGTTCTTC	CATSGWMDELFF
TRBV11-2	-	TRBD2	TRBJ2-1	TGTGCTAACAGCGGGGGGGGGGGCTCCTACAATGAGCAGTTCTTC	CANSGGGGSYNEQFF
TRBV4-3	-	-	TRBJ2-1	TGCGCCAGCAGCCAAGTACTAGCCTCTACCTACAATGAGCAGTTCTTC	CASSQVLASTYNEQFF
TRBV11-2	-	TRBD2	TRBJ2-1	TGTTCCAGCAGCTTATCAGGGACTACCAATGAGCAGTTCTTC	CSSSLSGTTNEQFF
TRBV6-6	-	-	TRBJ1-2	TGTGCCAGCAGTGCTCCGGGGCGTTTCGATGACTACACCTTC	CASSAPGRFDDYTF
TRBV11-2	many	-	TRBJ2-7	TGTGCCAGCAGCTCGGGTTGGGTACAGACCTACGAGCAGTACTTC	CASSSGWVQTYEQYF